This T cell receptor beta chain was captured by sequencing in a study of beta chain features in type 1 diabetes. Findings and limits, study-wide: A moderate, significant TCRB CDR3 shortening appeared in type 1 diabetes across four CD4+ subsets.

CDR1 MNHEY and CDR2 SVGAGI come from the germline V gene. The CDR3 consists of 12 residues. Between the trimmed V and J ends, which lost 7 bases and 2 bases, there was a span of 8 bases. Sequencing targeted expressed TCRB transcripts, as all isolated RNA had been reverse transcribed. Sequencing used immunoSEQ multiplex PCR; TCRdb keeps in-frame clones, though not all of them. The profile shows roughly 730,000 clones, over 10% of them singletons. A CD45RO/CCR7/CD25/CD127/CD95/CD27 panel sorted naive, central memory, regulatory and stem cell-like memory CD4+ cells. Notes on this clone: The antigen remains unidentified.

Sequenced material: naive CD4+ T cells from blood. The chain links TRBV6-5 to TRBJ1-2; D remains unclear. This receptor was identified in a man aged 18 to 35 with type 1 diabetes. CDR3 region: CASIGPNYGYTF. CDR3 sequence (DNA): TGTGCCAGCATCGGCCCCAACTATGGCTACACCTTC.